This T cell receptor (beta chain) was sequenced for a study of T cell responses to AZD1222 COVID-19 vaccine. The overall study: Both about-4-week and about-12-week second-dose recipients were combined. Study outcomes and limitations: Once two AZD1222 doses were given, Spike-specific TCR breadth and depth went up. All repertoire sampling was performed exclusively after the peak T cell response. Just 5 to 7 AZD1222 recipients were seropositive at baseline.

The repertoire was sequenced with immunoSEQ multiplex PCR; TCRdb's copy has only in-frame clones and lacks some. The table includes 140,000 to 150,000 clones, around nine tenths detected once. This CDR3 has 18 residues. Germline CDR1 and CDR2: SEHNR and FQNEAQ (reference sequence). The trim removed 5 bases at V and 6 bases at J, leaving 18 bases unmatched. As for this clone: Antigen specificity is unknown.

The receptor's source is an adult in good health. Specimen: peripheral blood, collected on day 0 of AZD1222 vaccination. This rearrangement joins TRBV7-9 to TRBJ2-1; 8 positions agree with TRBD2. The DNA of the CDR3 is TGTGCCAGCAGCCCAAACCCCCCCGAGCGGGAGATCCCCAATGAGCAGTTCTTC. Amino acids: CASSPNPPEREIPNEQFF.